This TCR beta chain originates from a study of blood T cell repertoires in COVID-19. Study-wide background: Sites in the United States, Italy and Spain provided acute and convalescent COVID-19 samples.

The protocol was immunoSEQ multiplex PCR, while the TCRdb copy is restricted to in-frame clones and leaves out a portion. The table records roughly 200,000 clones, around 83% of them present only once. CDR1 and CDR2 (germline): SGDLS, YYNGEE. CDR3 length: 16 amino acids. V was cut by 2 bases and J by 1 base, with 15 bases left in between. The chain employs TRBV9 and TRBJ1-1; no firm D call. The TCR sequence derives from a woman aged 30 to 39 who had been exposed to COVID-19. The sequencing input was PBMCs or T cells enriched from blood (not recorded which). The CDR3 spells CASSVEGNFRNTEAFF. CDR3 sequence (DNA): TGTGCCAGCAGCGTGGAGGGTAACTTTAGGAACACTGAAGCTTTCTTT.